This T cell receptor (beta chain) was obtained from a study of CD8 T cells in ankylosing spondylitis. About this clonotype itself: What it binds is unknown.

TCRdb recomputed calls from the 5' RACE reads with MiXCR, one row per CDR3 protein. In the table there are more than 300,000 distinct CDR3 sequences, 7.5% to 9% of which are singletons. Study-level findings and limits: A motif of fewer than ten highly homologous TCR beta variants was seen as apparently characteristic of ankylosing spondylitis blood.

Trimming removed 1 base from V and 1 base from J, with 14 bases in between. Looked up from germline, CDR1 is SGHTA and CDR2 is FQGNSA. The CDR3 runs 16 residues. The sequence was collected from a male donor with ankylosing spondylitis. V usage is TRBV7-2 and J usage is TRBJ2-7; either TRBD1 or TRBD2 may supply D (5 bases each). Material: blood, either unsorted or a sorted T cell fraction (not recorded which). The CDR3 nucleotides are TGTGCCAGCAGCTTAGGGTTGGGACCGATTTCCTACGAGCAGTACTTC. As protein: CASSLGLGPISYEQYF.